This paragraph reports one TCR beta chain. This specimen belongs to a study of blood T cell repertoires in COVID-19. About the research overall: Whether acute or convalescent, the COVID-19 samples came from the United States, Italy and Spain. The analysed material was cDNA or gDNA that came from T cells, B-cell-depleted T cells, or PBMCs.

V was cut by 2 bases and J by 3 bases, with 13 bases left in between. Germline V gene data show CDR1 as MGHDK and CDR2 as SYGVNS. The CDR3 has 15 amino acids. In the original workflow: Estimates of nucleated cell counts were drawn from the amplification of reference gene primers. Data came from immunoSEQ multiplex PCR; TCRdb stores just in-frame clones and leaves some out. The V and J calls and clone size are taken from that table; D and trimming were inferred from the DNA. The sample gives roughly 160,000 clones, around 83% of which show up once; 0.99% is in the top ten. What was sequenced was peripheral blood. The chain carries TRBV25-1 and TRBJ1-1, with D perhaps TRBD1 (5 bases). The source is a young man with acute or convalescent COVID-19. The CDR3 bases are TGTGCCAGCAGTGAACAGAGGGGAGGGGACACTGAAGCTTTCTTT. Protein sequence: CASSEQRGGDTEAFF. Together with reference TRBV25-1 and TRBJ1-1, the CDR3 gives the full variable domain: EADIYQTPRYLVIGTGKKITLECSQTMGHDKMYWYQQDPGMELHLIHYSYGVNSTEKGDLSSESTVSRIRTEHFPLTLESARPSHTSQYLCASSEQRGGDTEAFFGQGTRLTVV.